Each of the 22 T cell receptor beta chains below was sequenced from the same sample in a study of HIV-infected patients and healthy controls. All unsorted peripheral T cells were captured because whole blood was used without fractionation. cDNA was made from 500 ng RNA using alpha and beta constant primers. Separate chain-specific third strand synthesis with multiplexing indices produced the alpha and beta libraries. TCRdb reprocessed the 5' RACE reads with MiXCR, giving one entry per CDR3 protein. The repertoire holds more than 5,500 distinct CDR3 sequences, about a tenth seen once, with around an eighth in the top ten. The sequencing here drew on blood, taken before antiretroviral therapy. The receptors were sampled from an adult with HIV infection.

In this sample, this clonotype turned up many times. The CDR3: CASSSLLDTEAFF. In nucleotides, the CDR3 is TGTGCCAGCAGCTCTCTCCTGGACACTGAAGCTTTCTTT. The rearrangement joins TRBV6-5 to TRBJ1-1; D is unclear. The germline CDR1 and CDR2 sequences are MNHEY and SVGAGI. V dropped 6 bases and J dropped 3 bases, with 11 bases sitting between them. This CDR3 is built from 13 residues.

V is TRBV5-1 and J is TRBJ1-4; D ambiguous. CDR3 length: 13 amino acids. CDR1 and CDR2 from the germline V gene are SGHRS and YFSETQ. With 5 bases removed from V and 5 bases from J, the gap between germline ends came to 10 bases. CDR3 residues: CASSGQLNEKLFF. The DNA of the CDR3 is TGCGCCAGCAGTGGTCAGCTCAATGAAAAACTGTTTTTT.

Concerning this clonotype: At one boundary the junction diverges from the germline segment, which might be a read error. The gene calls are TRBV12-3 or TRBV12-4 and TRBJ2-2; D is ambiguous. This CDR3 comprises 14 residues. DNA for the CDR3: TGTGCCAGCAGGTTAGGAAGGAACACCGGGGAGCTGTTTTTT. Encoded protein: CASRLGRNTGELFF.

This clonotype is labeled as medium-sized. The J gene is TRBJ2-3, the V gene TRBV20-1; the match to TRBD2 covers 7 bases. This CDR3 region has 14 residues. Germline trimming cut 2 bases from V and 4 bases from J; bases unmatched to any gene: 6. Looked up from germline, CDR1 is DFQATT and CDR2 is SNEGSKA (reference sequence). The CDR3 DNA sequence: TGCAGTGCTAGACACGGGACTACTTCAGATACGCAGTATTTT. It yields the protein CSARHGTTSDTQYF.

This clonotype is categorized as medium-sized. The V call is TRBV13, the J call TRBJ1-4, with TRBD1 identical over 9 bases. Germline V gene sequence: CDR1 PRHDT, CDR2 FYEKMQ (reference sequence). The J segment lost 4 bases and the V segment lost 4 bases, leaving 1 base of the junction unmatched. The CDR3 totals 14 residues. In DNA form, the CDR3 reads TGTGCCAGCAGCTACAGGGGGCATAATGAAAAACTGTTTTTT. Its protein is CASSYRGHNEKLFF.

Relative to its sample, this clonotype is medium-sized. V gene TRBV19 combines with J gene TRBJ2-3; no clear D. Germline CDR1 LNHDA, CDR2 SQIVND (reference sequence). The V and J ends lost 3 bases and 0 bases respectively, with 22 bases between them. CDR3 length equals 19 residues. The CDR3 DNA sequence: TGTGCCAGTAGTATCATCTACGGGCAGTCCTACGCTAGCACAGATACGCAGTATTTT. This gives the protein CASSIIYGQSYASTDTQYF.

The CDR3 loop reads CAPPGVGENIQYF. The DNA of the CDR3 is TGTGCCCCTCCCGGCGTTGGGGAAAACATTCAGTACTTC. The V gene is TRBV12-3 or TRBV12-4, the J gene TRBJ2-4, with no clear D. This CDR3 is built from 13 residues. V lost 11 bases and J lost 5, with 16 bases in between.

Sample share makes this clonotype medium-sized. The chain joins TRBV20-1 to TRBJ2-7; 8 bases match TRBD2. This CDR3 region has 13 residues. CDR1 and CDR2 (germline): DFQATT, SNEGSKA (reference sequence). V shed 4 bases, J shed 3 bases, and the junction held 5 bases outside the gene matches. The CDR3 DNA follows: TGCAGTGCTAACAAGGGGACTAGCTACGAGCAGTACTTC. Translating gives CSANKGTSYEQYF.

This clonotype was seen at least ten times. The chain uses TRBV13 and TRBJ1-3; D is undetermined. Trimming removed 5 bases at V and 0 bases at J, with 14 bases between. The CDR3 extends over 16 amino acids. Germline V gene lookup returns CDR1 PRHDT and CDR2 FYEKMQ (reference sequence). The CDR3 region is CASSINGRLSGNTIYF. The DNA of the CDR3 is TGTGCCAGCAGCATTAACGGACGCCTCTCTGGAAACACCATATATTTT.

The table lists this clonotype with many counts. The V and J genes are TRBV15 and TRBJ1-5, with D perhaps matching TRBD1 (6 bases). V lost 6 bases and J 3 bases, leaving 12 bases between the germline ends. From germline, CDR1 is LNHNV and CDR2 YYDKDF (reference sequence). The CDR3 covers 14 residues. As DNA, the CDR3 is TGTGCCACCAGTCCCGGGGGCTACAATCAGCCCCAGCATTTT. Its protein is CATSPGGYNQPQHF. Looking up the rest from reference TRBV15 and TRBJ1-5 gives the full variable domain: DAMVIQNPRYQVTQFGKPVTLSCSQTLNHNVMYWYQQKSSQAPKLLFHYYDKDFNNEADTPDNFQSRRPNTSFCFLDIRSPGLGDTAMYLCATSPGGYNQPQHFGDGTRLSIL.

This clonotype was seen ten or more times. V and J are TRBV4-2 and TRBJ2-1; 9 bases align to TRBD2. Per the germline V gene, CDR1 is LGHNA and CDR2 is YNFKEQ. V trimming: 5 bases; J trimming: 2 bases; junction bases outside the gene matches: 13. This CDR3 has 18 amino acids. CDR3 nucleotides: TGTGCCAGCAGCTACGCACCGGTTGGCGGGGGGGCCTACAATGAGCAGTTCTTC. Encoded protein: CASSYAPVGGGAYNEQFF.

This clonotype is termed medium-sized. CDR3 sequence reads: CASQASGGVDTQYF. In DNA, the CDR3 is TGTGCCAGCCAGGCGAGCGGGGGGGTGGATACGCAGTATTTT. The J gene is TRBJ2-3, the V gene TRBV7-9; 10 bases agree with TRBD2. Trimming took 8 bases from V and 6 from J; bases not matched to a gene: 8. Germline CDR1 and CDR2: SEHNR and FQNEAQ (reference sequence). There are 14 residues in the CDR3. Looking up the rest from reference TRBV7-9 and TRBJ2-3 gives the full variable domain: DTGVSQNPRHKITKRGQNVTFRCDPISEHNRLYWYRQTLGQGPEFLTYFQNEAQLEKSRLLSDRFSAERPKGSFSTLEIQRTEQGDSAMYLCASQASGGVDTQYFGPGTRLTVL.

This clonotype was detected a few times. This chain joins TRBV7-8 and TRBJ2-2; D not resolved. The CDR3 is 14 residues long. V lost 1 base and J lost 4, with 7 bases in between. The germline gives CDR1 SGHVS, CDR2 FQNEAQ. The CDR3 reads CASSLVFLTGELFF. CDR3 nucleotides: TGTGCCAGCAGCTTAGTGTTCCTCACCGGGGAGCTGTTTTTT.

V and J are TRBV19 and TRBJ1-5; D is unclear. Trimming removed 1 base from V and 1 base from J, with 14 bases in between. The CDR3 has 17 amino acids. CDR1 LNHDA and CDR2 SQIVND come from the germline V gene (reference sequence). The CDR3 nucleotides read TGTGCCAGTAGTATAGTTGCCCGGACGAGGAGCAATCAGCCCCAGCATTTT. The encoded protein is CASSIVARTRSNQPQHF.

Many counts were recorded for this clonotype. The CDR3 reads CASSLFSEQYF. CDR3 sequence (DNA): TGTGCCAGCAGCTTGTTCTCCGAGCAGTACTTC. The chain is built from TRBV5-6 and TRBJ2-7; D unclear. The CDR3 is made up of 11 amino acids. The V end lost 1 base, the J end lost 6 bases, and 5 bases lay between the germline ends. Germline V lookup: CDR1 SGHDT, CDR2 YYEEEE.

This chain connects TRBV6-6 to TRBJ1-4; TRBD1 agrees at 12 bases. The trim removed 7 bases at V and 3 bases at J, leaving 15 bases unmatched. Germline assignment: CDR1 MNHNY and CDR2 SVGAGI (reference sequence). There are 19 residues in the CDR3. CDR3 amino acids: CASTLISGTGGLANEKLFF. The CDR3 nucleotides read TGTGCCAGCACCCTTATCTCCGGGACAGGGGGCCTGGCTAATGAAAAACTGTTTTTT.

Relative to its sample, this clonotype is medium-sized. The rearrangement links TRBV4-1 to TRBJ1-1; D might be TRBD1 (6 bases). Trimming pared 3 bases from V and 0 bases from J, leaving 11 bases between. The CDR3 is 15 amino acids. Germline V gene lookup returns CDR1 MGHRA and CDR2 YSYEKL. For the CDR3, the DNA is TGCGCCAGCAGCCACGGGGGCCTCATGAACACTGAAGCTTTCTTT. This gives the protein CASSHGGLMNTEAFF.

By frequency in the sample, this clonotype is medium-sized. The genes are TRBV18 and TRBJ1-1; D is ambiguous. V was cut by 1 base and J by 5 bases, with 11 bases left in between. Germline loops: CDR1 KGHSH, CDR2 LQKENI. This CDR3 is built from 14 residues. In DNA, the CDR3 is TGTGCCAGCTCACCACTTGGGAAAGGAACTGAAGCTTTCTTT. Translated: CASSPLGKGTEAFF.

By frequency in the sample, this clonotype is medium-sized. The gene calls are TRBV7-2 and TRBJ2-3, with 7 bases fitting TRBD2. The CDR3 has 16 amino acids. CDR1 SGHTA and CDR2 FQGNSA come from the germline V gene. The trim removed 6 bases at V and 2 bases at J, leaving 11 bases unmatched. The CDR3 nucleotides are TGTGCCAGCAGAACTACCGGGACTATATACACAGATACGCAGTATTTT. Translated: CASRTTGTIYTDTQYF.

This clonotype was seen repeatedly, ten times or more. V gene TRBV28 combines with J gene TRBJ2-5, with TRBD2 as a possible D gene (5 bases). V was trimmed by 0 bases and J by 3 bases, leaving 17 bases between them. Germline loops: CDR1 MDHEN, CDR2 SYDVKM. The CDR3 sequence is 17 residues long. CDR3 protein: CASSLWSRESQEETQYF. CDR3 in DNA: TGTGCCAGCAGTTTATGGTCGAGGGAGTCCCAAGAAGAGACCCAGTACTTC.

Judged by abundance, this clonotype is medium-sized (0.01 to 0.1%). This chain uses TRBV29-1 with TRBJ1-1; perhaps TRBD1 as D (6 bases). Germline CDR1 and CDR2: SQVTM and ANQGSEA. The CDR3 contains 14 residues. With 4 bases removed from V and 1 base from J, the gap between germline ends came to 13 bases. The CDR3 protein is CSVVDRSKNTEAFF. CDR3 bases: TGCAGCGTTGTTGACAGGTCTAAGAACACTGAAGCTTTCTTT. Drawing the rest from reference TRBV29-1 and TRBJ1-1, the complete variable domain is SAVISQKPSRDICQRGTSLTIQCQVDSQVTMMFWYRQQPGQSLTLIATANQGSEATYESGFVIDKFPISRPNLTFSTLTVSNMSPEDSSIYLCSVVDRSKNTEAFFGQGTRLTVV.

By share of the sample, this clonotype is medium-sized (0.01 to 0.1%). The chain uses TRBV6-5 and TRBJ1-1; D call uncertain. CDR3 length: 16 residues. Germline loops: CDR1 MNHEY, CDR2 SVGAGI. V dropped 0 bases and J dropped 1 base, with 12 bases sitting between them. The CDR3 sequence: CASSYSSVARNTEAFF. CDR3 DNA: TGTGCCAGCAGTTACTCGTCTGTGGCACGGAACACTGAAGCTTTCTTT.